The next 26 T cell receptor beta chains were all read from a single sample in a study of regulatory T cells in long-lasting Graves disease. Noted time point: newly diagnosed GD, antithyroid drugs for less than 3 months. The TCR library was made from RNA extracted from PBMCs. Libraries of TCR beta came from iRepertoire HTBI primers plus Arm-PCR of CDR3 regions. TCRdb independently ran MiXCR on the multiplex PCR reads; one entry per CDR3 protein. The repertoire holds a few hundred thousand distinct CDR3 sequences, with 15% to 20% as singletons. These data were likewise used in another study, on T cells in Graves' hyperthyroidism and ophthalmopathy.

The source was peripheral blood mononuclear cells (PBMCs), collected at new diagnosis, from a patient treated with antithyroid drugs. The receptors originated from a woman aged 30 to 39 with Graves disease.

The CDR3 sequence is CASSHSPLGADNSPLHF. The DNA for the CDR3 is TGCGCCAGCAGCCACTCGCCTCTGGGGGCAGATAATTCACCCCTCCACTTT. The genes are TRBV4-1 and TRBJ1-6; D may be TRBD1 (6 bases). Trimming took off 3 bases at V and 5 bases at J, with 17 bases between the two ends. The length of the CDR3 is 17 residues. Germline CDR1 and CDR2: MGHRA and YSYEKL.

In its sample, this clonotype was seen many times. This sequence joins TRBV9 and TRBJ1-1; D is undetermined. CDR1 is SGDLS and CDR2 is YYNGEE in the germline V gene. The CDR3 has 15 residues. V was clipped by 0 bases and J by 3 bases, with 12 bases between them. CDR3 DNA sequence: TGTGCCAGCAGCGTAGGAATGGTTCGGGACACTGAAGCTTTCTTT. It is translated as CASSVGMVRDTEAFF.

This clonotype was detected ten times or more. The J gene is TRBJ2-3, the V gene TRBV6-1; D is possibly TRBD1 (8 bases). CDR1 and CDR2 (germline): MNHNS, SASEGT. The CDR3 covers 15 residues. Trimming cost V 5 bases and J 3 bases, with 15 bases left between them. The CDR3 sequence: CASSRTGRETDTQYF. The CDR3 region has the DNA TGTGCCAGCAGTCGGACAGGGAGGGAGACAGATACGCAGTATTTT.

In this sample, this clonotype turned up many times. DNA for the CDR3: TGTGCCAGCAGCTTAGGTTTCCGGGGGAATCAGCCCCAGCATTTT. Residues: CASSLGFRGNQPQHF. This chain joins TRBV7-2 and TRBJ1-5, with D tentatively TRBD1 (5 bases). This CDR3 has 15 residues. The germline gives CDR1 SGHTA, CDR2 FQGNSA. V was cut by 1 base and J by 4 bases, with 11 bases left in between.

This chain joins TRBV7-2 and TRBJ2-5; 15 nucleotides agree with TRBD2. The CDR3 sequence is 15 residues long. Trimming took 6 bases from V and 5 from J; bases not matched to a gene: 4. CDR1 and CDR2 from the germline V gene are SGHTA and FQGNSA. In DNA, the CDR3 is TGTGCCAGCAGACGGACTAGCGGGGGGGCCGAGACCCAGTACTTC. Its translation is CASRRTSGGAETQYF.

This clonotype was counted ten times or more. The rearrangement joins TRBV7-3 to TRBJ2-2; unclear D gene. Germline V gene sequence: CDR1 SGHTA, CDR2 FQGTGA. The CDR3 has 16 amino acids. Trimming removed 5 bases from V and 4 bases from J, with 17 bases in between. The CDR3 DNA reads TGTGCCAGCAGCCCTGCCGACGGGTCCATCACCGGGGAGCTGTTTTTT. This sequence encodes CASSPADGSITGELFF.

This clonotype was detected ten times or more. V usage is TRBV3-1 and J usage is TRBJ2-3; D tentatively reads TRBD1 or TRBD2 (6 bases each). Germline assignment: CDR1 LGHDT and CDR2 YNNKEL (reference sequence). The CDR3 length is 15 residues. V was clipped by 4 bases and J by 6 bases, with 17 bases between them. Written as DNA, the CDR3 is TGTGCCAGCAGCCCATCCTTCGGGGGCCCTGATACGCAGTATTTT. This encodes CASSPSFGGPDTQYF.

This clonotype was counted between two and nine times. The chain recombines TRBV5-6 with TRBJ1-6, with D hard to call. In germline, CDR1 is SGHDT, CDR2 YYEEEE. With 0 bases removed from V and 6 bases from J, the gap between germline ends came to 10 bases. The CDR3 totals 15 residues. The CDR3 DNA reads as TGTGCCAGCAGCTTGGACAATGCAGCTAATTCACCCCTCCACTTT. This codes for CASSLDNAANSPLHF.

This clonotype was recorded many times. The rearrangement joins TRBV27 to TRBJ1-3; D unclear. The CDR3 has 15 amino acids. Germline V gives CDR1 MNHEY, CDR2 SMNVEV (reference sequence). V was clipped by 8 bases and J by 0 bases, with 14 bases between them. This chain's CDR3 is CASCATGFSGNTIYF. The CDR3 nucleotides are TGTGCCAGCTGCGCGACGGGATTCTCTGGAAACACCATATATTTT.

V gene TRBV6-4 combines with J gene TRBJ1-1; no clear D gene. Germline CDR1 reads MRHNA; CDR2 reads SNTAGT. Trimming cost V 5 bases and J 1 base, with 11 bases left between them. This CDR3 has 14 amino acids. Written as DNA, the CDR3 is TGTGCCAGCAGTTCAGGACGGAGGAACACTGAAGCTTTCTTT. Its translation: CASSSGRRNTEAFF.

This chain joins TRBV7-9 and TRBJ2-7; a possible D gene is TRBD2 (5 bases). V lost 0 bases to trimming and J lost 3 bases, with 15 bases between them. This CDR3 is 16 amino acids long. The germline V gene encodes CDR1 SEHNR and CDR2 FQNEAQ (reference sequence). The CDR3 loop is CASSLAPPGLGYEQYF. In DNA form, the CDR3 reads TGTGCCAGCAGCTTAGCGCCCCCGGGATTGGGCTACGAGCAGTACTTC.

This clonotype appeared many times. The V gene is TRBV20-1, the J gene TRBJ2-5; D might be TRBD1 (5 bases). Trimming cost V 1 base and J 1 base, with 10 bases left between them. CDR1 DFQATT and CDR2 SNEGSKA come from the germline V gene (reference sequence). There are 14 residues in the CDR3. CDR3 nucleotide sequence: TGCAGTGCTAGAGTCACCACAGGCCAAGAGACCCAGTACTTC. This sequence encodes CSARVTTGQETQYF.

This clonotype was seen just once. The chain employs TRBV12-3 or TRBV12-4 and TRBJ1-1; 7 positions agree with TRBD1. With V trimmed by 5 bases and J by 3 bases, 6 bases remained unmatched. This CDR3 is built from 14 residues. The CDR3 coding sequence is TGTGCCAGCAGTCCAGGACAGGCTCACACTGAAGCTTTCTTT. Amino acids: CASSPGQAHTEAFF.

This clonotype has a count of ten or more. V gene TRBV27 combines with J gene TRBJ2-1; 14 positions agree with TRBD2. Germline CDR1 and CDR2: MNHEY and SMNVEV (reference sequence). V lost 7 bases to trimming and J lost 4 bases; unmatched junction nucleotides: 3. This CDR3 has 15 residues. The CDR3 sequence is CASIWTSGGYNEQFF. CDR3 nucleotides: TGTGCCAGCATTTGGACTAGCGGGGGGTACAATGAGCAGTTCTTC.

This clonotype was seen repeatedly, ten times or more. This chain links TRBV20-1 with TRBJ2-7; TRBD1 agrees at 8 bases. CDR1 is DFQATT and CDR2 is SNEGSKA in the germline V gene (reference sequence). This CDR3 region has 13 residues. V dropped 3 bases and J dropped 5; count of bases not matched to a gene: 6. The CDR3, as DNA: TGCAGTGCTAGGGACAGGGAAGCCCACGAGCAGTACTTC. Protein sequence: CSARDREAHEQYF.

The chain links TRBV25-1 to TRBJ2-7, with a weak D call TRBD1 (7 bases). Germline values: CDR1 MGHDK, CDR2 SYGVNS. The CDR3 contains 14 residues. Trimming took 1 base from V and 3 from J, leaving 10 bases between them. The CDR3 sequence is CASSESGDSYEQYF. The DNA for the CDR3 is TGTGCCAGCAGTGAATCGGGGGACAGCTACGAGCAGTACTTC.

The chain is built from TRBV5-6 and TRBJ2-7, with a tentative D call TRBD1 (5 bases). This CDR3 is 15 amino acids long. Germline values: CDR1 SGHDT, CDR2 YYEEEE. Trimming stripped 1 base from V and 0 bases from J, with 11 bases between. The DNA of the CDR3 is TGTGCCAGCAGCTTGAGACAGACGGTCTCCTACGAGCAGTACTTC. This encodes CASSLRQTVSYEQYF.

This clonotype was observed at least ten times. The rearrangement links TRBV20-1 to TRBJ1-5; possible D gene TRBD1, 5 bases. CDR1 and CDR2 from the germline V gene are DFQATT and SNEGSKA (reference sequence). The CDR3 spans 12 residues. V gave up 6 bases and J gave up 1 base, with 7 bases separating them. Here the CDR3 DNA reads TGCAGTGCCAGGGAGAGCAATCAGCCCCAGCATTTT. Its translation is CSARESNQPQHF.

Of note for this clonotype: A much larger clone sits a single nucleotide away, making a read error possible. Given the absence of the conserved phenylalanine or tryptophan at the CDR3 end, a read error is likely. The chain employs TRBV4-2 and TRBJ2-3; TRBD1 might be the D (5 bases). Looked up from germline, CDR1 is LGHNA and CDR2 is YNFKEQ. CDR3 size: 15 residues. V gave up 4 bases and J gave up 1 base, with 12 bases separating them. This CDR3 reads CASSPKAQGTDTQYV. CDR3 bases: TGTGCCAGCAGCCCGAAGGCACAGGGCACAGATACGCAGTATGTT.

To note about this clonotype: A much larger clonotype is one base distant, so this may be a read error. The rearrangement uses TRBV7-2 and TRBJ2-1; 7 bases fit TRBD2. The V gene's germline CDR1 is SGHTA and CDR2 FQGNSA. CDR3 length: 14 residues. Here the CDR3 reads CASSYNSAGETKYF. DNA of the CDR3: TGTGCCAGCAGCTACAATAGCGCGGGAGAGACCAAGTACTTC. Variable domain in full (rest from reference TRBV7-2 and TRBJ2-1): GAGVSQSPSNKVTEKGKDVELRCDPISGHTALYWYRQSLGQGLEFLIYFQGNSAPDKSGLPSDRFSAERTGGSVSTLTIQRTQQEDSAVYLCASSYNSAGETKYFGPGTRLTVL.

This clonotype was recorded many times. The germline gene is not matched at one end of the junction; a read error may be the cause. This sequence joins TRBV5-1 and TRBJ1-1; no reliable D call. Germline CDR1 reads SGHRS; CDR2 reads YFSETQ. This CDR3 is built from 13 residues. For the CDR3, the DNA is TGTGCCAGCAGCGTGCCCTCAAACACTGAAGCTTTCTTT. Its protein product is CASSVPSNTEAFF.

This clonotype has ten or more counts. The chain couples TRBV12-3 or TRBV12-4 to TRBJ1-5; 7 nucleotides match TRBD1. CDR3 length: 16 residues. Trimming removed 1 base from V and 5 bases from J; junction bases left unmatched: 8. The CDR3 nucleotides read TGTGCCAGCAGTTTAGGGGGACAGCTACAGTATCAGCCCCAGCATTTT. It translates to CASSLGGQLQYQPQHF.

This clonotype has at least ten counts. V usage is TRBV7-9 and J usage is TRBJ2-3; tentative D call: TRBD1 (6 bases). V was pared by 2 bases and J by 0 bases, with 9 bases between. There are 15 residues in the CDR3. The V gene's germline CDR1 is SEHNR and CDR2 FQNEAQ (reference sequence). The CDR3 bases are TGTGCCAGCAGCTTAAACAGGGAGAGCACAGATACGCAGTATTTT. This encodes CASSLNRESTDTQYF.

This clonotype came up many times. The V call is TRBV5-1, the J call TRBJ2-3; 9 bases agree with TRBD1. The V gene's germline CDR1 is SGHRS and CDR2 YFSETQ. The CDR3 totals 16 residues. Trimming removed 2 bases from V and 2 bases from J; junction bases left unmatched: 6. The CDR3, as DNA: TGCGCCAGCAGCTTCCCCCGGGACAGGGACACAGATACGCAGTATTTT. Translating gives CASSFPRDRDTDTQYF.

This clonotype was counted at least ten times. V is TRBV6-1 and J is TRBJ1-2, with TRBD1 matching over 8 bases. Germline CDR1 reads MNHNS; CDR2 reads SASEGT. V lost 6 bases, J lost 2 bases, and 8 bases stayed unmatched. This CDR3 spans 15 amino acids. The CDR3 sequence: CASSLNRGTNYGYTF. In nucleotides, the CDR3 is TGTGCCAGCAGCCTAAACAGGGGGACGAACTATGGCTACACCTTC.

In its sample, this clonotype was seen many times. The gene calls are TRBV12-3 or TRBV12-4 and TRBJ2-2, with TRBD1 matching over 8 bases. The CDR3 contains 15 residues. V trimming: 5 bases; J trimming: 5 bases; junction bases outside the gene matches: 7. For the CDR3, the DNA is TGTGCCAGCAGTCTTGGGACAGGAGGGACCGGGGAGCTGTTTTTT. It specifies CASSLGTGGTGELFF.